The 29 T cell receptor beta chains below were found in one sample sequenced in a study of spatial heterogeneity in lung cancer. Time point noted: sample taken at primary tumor resection. TCRdb called the 5' RACE reads again in MiXCR, with one record for every CDR3 protein. The table includes approximately 15,000 distinct CDR3 sequences, around 3.3% detected once. The sequenced sample was normal lung tissue next to the tumor, obtained at surgery. Receptors were obtained from a male donor with early-stage non-small cell lung cancer.

There are many counts of this clonotype. This beta chain lies outside the target of a library built for alpha chains; its clone size means little. The chain combines TRBV3-1 with TRBJ1-5, with D perhaps TRBD1 (5 bases). This CDR3 is built from 13 residues. The germline CDR1 and CDR2 sequences are LGHDT and YNNKEL (reference sequence). Trimming removed 4 bases at V and 4 bases at J, with 8 bases between. CDR3 sequence (DNA): TGTGCCAGCAGCCGGGGCGGGAATCAGCCCCAGCATTTT. Amino acids: CASSRGGNQPQHF.

This clonotype was seen many times. Found in a library prepared for alpha chains, this beta chain is an off-target read, and its abundance has little meaning. This chain uses TRBV27 with TRBJ2-7; 8 bases are shared with TRBD2. The CDR3 runs to 17 residues. The germline CDR1 and CDR2 sequences are MNHEY and SMNVEV (reference sequence). Trimming removed 5 bases from V and 2 bases from J; junction bases left unmatched: 14. The DNA of the CDR3 is TGTGCCAGCAGTCAATCGGGTCTAGCGGGCGGCGCCTACGAGCAGTACTTC. Its translation is CASSQSGLAGGAYEQYF.

This clonotype was seen ten or more times. Because the library targeted alpha chains, this beta chain is an off-target read whose size means little. The chain has TRBV7-2 and TRBJ2-3; 10 bases match TRBD2. Germline V gene lookup returns CDR1 SGHTA and CDR2 FQGNSA. The junction had 4 bases not matched to a gene; V was cut back by 3 bases and J by 1 base. CDR3 length: 16 amino acids. The CDR3 nucleotides are TGTGCCAGCAGCTTGAGAAGCGGGGGGGGCACAGATACGCAGTATTTT. Translation: CASSLRSGGGTDTQYF. Full variable domain (outside the CDR3, taken from reference TRBV7-2 and TRBJ2-3): GAGVSQSPSNKVTEKGKDVELRCDPISGHTALYWYRQSLGQGLEFLIYFQGNSAPDKSGLPSDRFSAERTGGSVSTLTIQRTQQEDSAVYLCASSLRSGGGTDTQYFGPGTRLTVL.

This clonotype was seen many times. Since the library was made to target alpha chains, this beta chain is a stray read and its abundance is not meaningful. The chain uses TRBV10-2 and TRBJ1-6, with 7 bases lining up with TRBD1. With 6 bases clipped from V and 9 bases from J, the junction kept 8 bases outside the gene matches. This CDR3 spans 14 amino acids. CDR1 is WSHSY, CDR2 SAAADI, per germline. The CDR3 DNA reads as TGCGCCAGCAGAGCCGGGACAGTCGGTTCACCCCTCCACTTT. Translating gives CASRAGTVGSPLHF.

This clonotype was seen at least ten times. Within a library made for alpha chains, this beta chain is off target, and its count is uninformative. V is TRBV5-1 and J is TRBJ2-5; 12 nucleotides align to TRBD1. V shed 0 bases, J shed 4 bases, and the junction held 4 bases outside the gene matches. Germline V gives CDR1 SGHRS, CDR2 YFSETQ. The CDR3 is 16 amino acids. CDR3 bases: TGCGCCAGCAGCTTGGAACCGGGACAGGGGGCAGAGACCCAGTACTTC. It codes for CASSLEPGQGAETQYF.

In this sample, this clonotype turned up many times. This beta chain is off target for a library built for alpha chains, so its abundance means little. The chain carries TRBV7-9 and TRBJ2-3; perhaps TRBD2 as D (6 bases). The CDR3 totals 14 residues. Trimming stripped 3 bases from V and 5 bases from J, with 12 bases between. Germline V CDR1 and CDR2: SEHNR, FQNEAQ (reference sequence). In DNA form, the CDR3 reads TGTGCCAGCAGCTTCATCGGGAGTGGAGATACGCAGTATTTT. Amino acid sequence: CASSFIGSGDTQYF. Supplemented by reference TRBV7-9 and TRBJ2-3, the full variable domain reads DTGVSQNPRHKITKRGQNVTFRCDPISEHNRLYWYRQTLGQGPEFLTYFQNEAQLEKSRLLSDRFSAERPKGSFSTLEIQRTEQGDSAMYLCASSFIGSGDTQYFGPGTRLTVL.

This clonotype was counted many times. This beta chain is off target for a library built for alpha chains, so its abundance means little. The V gene is TRBV6-5, the J gene TRBJ1-6; 7 bases fit TRBD1. CDR3 length: 15 residues. CDR1 is MNHEY, CDR2 SVGAGI, per germline. After removal of 2 bases from V and 7 bases from J, the junction contained 5 bases not matched to a gene. The CDR3 reads CASSYGTEINSPLHF. DNA for the CDR3: TGTGCCAGCAGTTACGGGACAGAGATCAATTCACCCCTCCACTTT.

This clonotype was recorded many times. This beta chain is off target for a library built for alpha chains, so its abundance means little. The genes are TRBV12-3 or TRBV12-4 and TRBJ1-3; no firm D call. The CDR3 loop spans 14 amino acids. Between the trimmed V and J ends, which lost 5 bases and 0 bases, there was a span of 8 bases. The CDR3 DNA reads as TGTGCCAGCAGTCCGAGTGTCTCTGGAAACACCATATATTTT. Residues: CASSPSVSGNTIYF.

This clonotype has at least ten counts. Little can be read into the size of this beta chain, an off-target read in a library designed for alpha chains. The chain links TRBV9 to TRBJ1-5, with D unresolved. Trimming stripped 3 bases from V and 6 bases from J, with 19 bases between. Germline V lookup: CDR1 SGDLS, CDR2 YYNGEE. There are 16 residues in the CDR3. CDR3 residues: CASSGGSGPSGQPQHF. The CDR3 coding sequence is TGTGCCAGCAGCGGGGGTTCCGGACCCTCGGGTCAGCCCCAGCATTTT.

The table lists this clonotype with many counts. This beta chain came through as a stray read in a library set up for alpha chains, and its size says little. The rearrangement uses TRBV29-1 and TRBJ2-3; possibly TRBD1 for D (5 bases). The V end lost 4 bases, the J end lost 5 bases, and 10 bases lay between the germline ends. The CDR3 spans 12 residues. Germline CDR1 SQVTM, CDR2 ANQGSEA. The CDR3 coding sequence is TGCAGCGTTGTGCAGGGCGGAGATACGCAGTATTTT. This codes for CSVVQGGDTQYF.

This clonotype was detected many times. Because the library targeted alpha chains, this beta chain is an off-target read whose size means little. The chain links TRBV12-3 or TRBV12-4 to TRBJ1-6; D remains unclear. The CDR3 spans 14 residues. V lost 6 bases and J 0 bases, leaving 6 bases between the germline ends. This CDR3 reads CASRPNSYNSPLHF. The CDR3, as DNA: TGTGCCAGCAGACCTAACTCCTATAATTCACCCCTCCACTTT.

This clonotype was observed many times. As an off-target read in a library built for alpha chains, this beta chain has a frequency of little significance. The rearrangement uses TRBV7-2 and TRBJ2-2; the match to TRBD2 covers 7 bases. The V gene's germline CDR1 is SGHTA and CDR2 FQGNSA. The J segment lost 6 bases and the V segment lost 3 bases, leaving 4 bases of the junction unmatched. The CDR3 sequence is 14 residues long. The CDR3 region is CASSFDSGPGELFF. In DNA form, the CDR3 reads TGTGCCAGCAGCTTCGATAGCGGGCCCGGGGAGCTGTTTTTT.

In this sample, this clonotype turned up many times. Being off target in a library aimed at alpha chains, this beta chain has a size of little meaning. The genes are TRBV7-6 and TRBJ1-5; 8 bases match TRBD1. J lost 2 bases, V lost 5 bases, and 11 bases had no gene match. CDR3 size: 17 residues. CDR1 is SGHVS and CDR2 is FNYEAQ in the germline V gene. As DNA, the CDR3 is TGTGCCAGCAGCAAGACCTCAGGGGGCGGAGGCAATCAGCCCCAGCATTTT. It codes for CASSKTSGGGGNQPQHF.

This clonotype has ten or more counts. Within a library made for alpha chains, this beta chain is off target, and its count is uninformative. For the CDR3, the DNA is TGTGCCAGCTCACCAGGCGTGAGGTTTGGTCAGCCCCAGCATTTT. Its translation: CASSPGVRFGQPQHF. This chain joins TRBV18 and TRBJ1-5; D gene unclear. The V end lost 2 bases, the J end lost 6 bases, and 14 bases lay between the germline ends. The germline V gene encodes CDR1 KGHSH and CDR2 LQKENI. This CDR3 is 15 amino acids long.

In this sample, this clonotype turned up many times. A read error may account for a junction end that differs from germline. A library made for alpha chains picked up this beta chain off target, so its size means little. This chain connects TRBV29-1 to TRBJ2-1, with TRBD2 matching over 9 bases. CDR3 size: 12 residues. CDR1 is SQVTM and CDR2 is ANQGSEA in the germline V gene. The chain's CDR3 is CSVEGSGTSKFF. The CDR3 region has the DNA TGCAGCGTGGAAGGTTCCGGGACTAGCAAGTTCTTC.

At least ten counts were recorded for this clonotype. Being off target in a library aimed at alpha chains, this beta chain has a size of little meaning. The V gene is TRBV20-1, the J gene TRBJ2-7, with 7 bases matching TRBD2. Trimming cost V 6 bases and J 7 bases; bases outside gene matches: 9. CDR1 and CDR2 from the germline V gene are DFQATT and SNEGSKA (reference sequence). The CDR3 is made up of 12 amino acids. CDR3 nucleotide sequence: TGCAGTGCAACTCGGGCCGGGGGGGAGCAGTACTTC. Translating it yields CSATRAGGEQYF.

In this sample, this clonotype turned up many times. A library prepared for alpha chains yielded this beta chain as an off-target read; its size is of little meaning. The chain combines TRBV4-2 with TRBJ2-7, with 14 bases that match TRBD2. This CDR3 is 17 amino acids long. The ends lost 4 bases at V and 0 bases at J; junction bases unmatched: 5. Germline lookup yields CDR1 LGHNA and CDR2 YNFKEQ. In nucleotides, the CDR3 is TGTGCCAGCAGCCCTGGACTAGCGGGAGGCCTCTCCTACGAGCAGTACTTC. Amino acid sequence: CASSPGLAGGLSYEQYF.

This clonotype is categorized as medium-sized. As an off-target read in a library built for alpha chains, this beta chain has a frequency of little significance. The chain uses TRBV18 and TRBJ2-7, with 7 bases identical to TRBD2. The CDR3 has 13 amino acids. Germline CDR1 is KGHSH and CDR2 is LQKENI. J gave up 7 bases and V 1 base, and 4 bases lay outside the gene matches. CDR3 nucleotide sequence: TGTGCCAGCTCACCACGCGGGGGAGAAGAGCAGTACTTC. Protein: CASSPRGGEEQYF.

This clonotype was observed many times. The size of this beta chain means little, since it is a stray read in a library made for alpha chains. The chain carries TRBV7-9 and TRBJ1-2, with D possibly being TRBD1 (5 bases). Trimming removed 5 bases from V and 8 bases from J, with 18 bases in between. CDR3 length: 14 residues. Germline assignment: CDR1 SEHNR and CDR2 FQNEAQ (reference sequence). The CDR3: CASSPRDPVRGYTF. CDR3 coding DNA: TGTGCCAGCAGCCCTAGGGACCCCGTGAGAGGCTACACCTTC.

This clonotype was picked up many times. This beta chain lies outside the target of a library built for alpha chains; its clone size means little. The chain recombines TRBV6-6 with TRBJ1-1, with 7 bases fitting TRBD1. CDR1 is MNHNY, CDR2 SVGAGI, per germline (reference sequence). CDR3 length: 12 amino acids. V was pared by 6 bases and J by 11 bases, with 9 bases of the junction left unmatched. The CDR3 spells CASRHRDSGAFF. In DNA, the CDR3 is TGTGCCAGCAGGCACCGGGACAGCGGCGCTTTCTTT.

Relative to its sample, this clonotype is medium-sized. Because the library targeted alpha chains, this beta chain is an off-target read whose size means little. V and J are TRBV11-1 and TRBJ2-1, with D unresolved. The ends were cut back, 4 bases at V and 10 bases at J, with 11 bases in the middle. Germline V gene sequence: CDR1 SGHAT, CDR2 FQDESV (reference sequence). There are 12 residues in the CDR3. In DNA, the CDR3 is TGTGCCAGCAGCTACGAAAAGCCGGAGCAGTTCTTC. Translated: CASSYEKPEQFF.

This clonotype is medium-sized within its sample. Because this beta chain is a stray read in a library intended to capture alpha chains, its abundance should not be given much weight. This chain links TRBV6-2 or TRBV6-3 with TRBJ1-2; D remains ambiguous. This CDR3 has 13 amino acids. CDR1 and CDR2 (germline): MNHEY, SVGEGT. V gave up 10 bases and J gave up 4 bases, with 16 bases separating them. DNA of the CDR3: TGTGCCACTCGGACGGAGCTCCTCTATGGCTACACCTTC. It translates to CATRTELLYGYTF.

Many counts were recorded for this clonotype. This beta chain is an off-target read within a library intended for alpha chains, so its frequency means little. The chain combines TRBV7-9 with TRBJ2-7, with D maybe TRBD2 (6 bases). Looked up from germline, CDR1 is SEHNR and CDR2 is FQNEAQ (reference sequence). The CDR3 is made up of 14 amino acids. Trimming removed 5 bases at V and 5 bases at J, with 16 bases between. The chain's CDR3 is CASSIRHPGDEQYF. In DNA, the CDR3 is TGTGCCAGCAGCATCAGACACCCGGGGGACGAGCAGTACTTC.

This clonotype was recorded at least ten times. The size of this beta chain means little, since it is a stray read in a library made for alpha chains. The chain combines TRBV19 with TRBJ2-3; tentatively, D is TRBD2 (6 bases). Trimming shortened V by 10 bases and J by 8 bases, and 19 bases separated the two germline ends. Looked up from germline, CDR1 is LNHDA and CDR2 is SQIVND (reference sequence). The CDR3 runs 13 residues. The CDR3 loop reads CATSITGTRTQYF. Here the CDR3 DNA reads TGTGCCACCTCAATTACGGGGACTCGTACGCAGTATTTT.

In its sample, this clonotype was seen many times. A library prepared for alpha chains yielded this beta chain as an off-target read; its size is of little meaning. The rearrangement links TRBV7-9 to TRBJ2-1, with 7 bases matching TRBD1. This CDR3 is built from 12 residues. CDR1 and CDR2 (germline): SEHNR, FQNEAQ (reference sequence). Unmatched junction bases numbered 0, after V lost 7 bases and J lost 3 bases. CDR3 loop: CASTGGYNEQFF. The CDR3 nucleotides are TGTGCCAGCACAGGGGGCTACAATGAGCAGTTCTTC.

This clonotype was seen at least ten times. The library was built for alpha chains, so this beta chain is an off-target read and its size means little. The chain carries TRBV7-2 and TRBJ2-5; TRBD2 aligns across 8 bases. The CDR3 runs to 15 residues. V lost 6 bases, J lost 5 bases, and 11 bases stayed unmatched. Germline values: CDR1 SGHTA, CDR2 FQGNSA. Here the CDR3 reads CASSARSGGWETQYF. The CDR3 DNA is TGTGCCAGCAGTGCCCGATCGGGAGGGTGGGAGACCCAGTACTTC.

This clonotype occurred many times. Since it is a stray read in a library aimed at alpha chains, this beta chain has a size that is not meaningful. This sequence joins TRBV5-1 and TRBJ2-1; 14 positions agree with TRBD2. After removal of 4 bases from V and 7 bases from J, the junction contained 4 bases not matched to a gene. This CDR3 is built from 15 residues. CDR1 and CDR2 (germline): SGHRS, YFSETQ. CDR3 sequence (DNA): TGCGCCAGCAGCCTCGGGACTAGCGGGAGAAATGAGCAGTTCTTC. It translates to CASSLGTSGRNEQFF.

This clonotype is judged medium-sized. This beta chain is off target for a library built for alpha chains, so its abundance means little. This chain joins TRBV20-1 and TRBJ2-6; D not certain. The ends were cut back, 4 bases at V and 0 bases at J, with 4 bases in the middle. This CDR3 is 13 amino acids long. From germline, CDR1 is DFQATT and CDR2 SNEGSKA (reference sequence). This CDR3 is CSAKVSGANVLTF. In DNA form, the CDR3 reads TGCAGTGCTAAAGTCTCTGGGGCCAACGTCCTGACTTTC.

This clonotype is labeled as medium-sized. This beta chain turned up in a library designed for alpha chains; as an off-target read, its abundance says little. CDR3 loop: CASSRLGQRQETQYF. Here the CDR3 DNA reads TGTGCCAGCAGCCGCCTAGGACAGCGACAAGAGACCCAGTACTTC. The chain is built from TRBV3-1 and TRBJ2-5, with a weak D call TRBD1 (6 bases). Germline CDR1 LGHDT, CDR2 YNNKEL (reference sequence). Between the trimmed V and J ends, which lost 4 bases and 2 bases, there was a span of 14 bases. The CDR3 runs 15 residues.